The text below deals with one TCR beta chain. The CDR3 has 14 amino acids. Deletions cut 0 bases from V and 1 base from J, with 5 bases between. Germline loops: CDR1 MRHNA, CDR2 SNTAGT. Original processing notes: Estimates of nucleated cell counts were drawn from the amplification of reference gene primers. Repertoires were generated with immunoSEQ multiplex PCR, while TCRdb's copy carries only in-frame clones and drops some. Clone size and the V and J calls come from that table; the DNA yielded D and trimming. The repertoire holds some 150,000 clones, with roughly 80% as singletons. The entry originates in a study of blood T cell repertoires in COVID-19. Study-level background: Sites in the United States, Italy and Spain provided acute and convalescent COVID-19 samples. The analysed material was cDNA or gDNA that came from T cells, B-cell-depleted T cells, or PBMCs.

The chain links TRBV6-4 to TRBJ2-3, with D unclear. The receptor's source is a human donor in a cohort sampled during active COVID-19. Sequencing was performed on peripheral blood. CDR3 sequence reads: CASSDSGRTDTQYF. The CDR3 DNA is TGTGCCAGCAGTGACTCTGGCCGCACAGATACGCAGTATTTT.